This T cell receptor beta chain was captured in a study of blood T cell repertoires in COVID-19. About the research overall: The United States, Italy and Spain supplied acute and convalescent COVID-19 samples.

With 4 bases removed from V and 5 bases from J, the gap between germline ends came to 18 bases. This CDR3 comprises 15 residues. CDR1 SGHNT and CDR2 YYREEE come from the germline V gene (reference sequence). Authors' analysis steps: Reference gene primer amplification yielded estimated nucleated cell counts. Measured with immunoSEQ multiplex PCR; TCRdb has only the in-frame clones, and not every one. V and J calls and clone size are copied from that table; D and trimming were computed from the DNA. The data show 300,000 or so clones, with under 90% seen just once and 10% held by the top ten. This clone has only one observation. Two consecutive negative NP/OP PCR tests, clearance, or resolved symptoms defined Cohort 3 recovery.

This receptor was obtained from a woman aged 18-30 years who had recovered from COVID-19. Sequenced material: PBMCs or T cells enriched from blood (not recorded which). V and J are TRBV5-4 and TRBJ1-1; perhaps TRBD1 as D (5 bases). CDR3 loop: CASSGLTAGETEAFF. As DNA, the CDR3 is TGTGCCAGCAGCGGGTTGACAGCGGGTGAAACTGAAGCTTTCTTT.